This TCR beta chain was captured in a study of cytomegalovirus exposure and HLA in healthy donors. The germline CDR1 and CDR2 sequences are SGHNT and YYREEE (reference sequence). There are 17 residues in the CDR3. Deletions cut 4 bases from V and 1 base from J, with 17 bases between. Amplification used 60 Vbeta primers and 13 Jbeta primers. This table comes from immunoSEQ multiplex PCR, and its TCRdb copy is limited to in-frame clones, with some not included. The sample consists of 100,000 to 150,000 clones, almost 80% of them appearing once. The sequenced material came from PBMCs. V usage is TRBV5-4 and J usage is TRBJ2-2; D might be TRBD1 (6 bases). This TCR derives from a female donor in good health and CMV-seronegative. The CDR3 reads CASSRLGAGGNTGELFF. In DNA form, the CDR3 reads TGTGCCAGCAGCCGATTGGGGGCCGGAGGGAACACCGGGGAGCTGTTTTTT.